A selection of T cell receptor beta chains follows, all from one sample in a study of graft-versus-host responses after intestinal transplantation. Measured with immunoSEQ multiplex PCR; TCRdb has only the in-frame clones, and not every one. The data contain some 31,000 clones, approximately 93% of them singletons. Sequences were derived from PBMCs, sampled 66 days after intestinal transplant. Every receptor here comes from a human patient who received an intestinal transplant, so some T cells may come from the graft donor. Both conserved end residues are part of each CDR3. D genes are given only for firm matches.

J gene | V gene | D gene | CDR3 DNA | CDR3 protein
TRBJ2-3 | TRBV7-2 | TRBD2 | TGTGCCAGCAGCTTATCTAGCGGCCCTGTCACAGATACGCAGTATTTT | CASSLSSGPVTDTQYF
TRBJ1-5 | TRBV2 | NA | TGTGCCACCCACCCGGGGGGGCTACGGAATCAGCCCCAGCATTTT | CATHPGGLRNQPQHF
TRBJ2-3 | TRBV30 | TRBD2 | TGTGCCTGGAGTGGACTAGCGGGAACAGATACGCAGTATTTT | CAWSGLAGTDTQYF
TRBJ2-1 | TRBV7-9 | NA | TGTGCCAGCAGCCGGTGGCGGGATCCTGATTACAATGAGCAGTTCTTC | CASSRWRDPDYNEQFF
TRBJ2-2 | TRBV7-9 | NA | TGTGCCAGCAGCTTACCGGGCCTTCCCTTCACCGGGGAGCTGTTTTTT | CASSLPGLPFTGELFF
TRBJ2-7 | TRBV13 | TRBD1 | TGTGCCAGCAGCTTAGGTATAAGGACAGGGGGCGAGCAGTACTTC | CASSLGIRTGGEQYF
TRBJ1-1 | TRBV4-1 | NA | TGCGCCAGCAGCCAGCCTCCGGACGCAGCCTTAAGGACGTACACTGAAGCTTTCTTT | CASSQPPDAALRTYTEAFF
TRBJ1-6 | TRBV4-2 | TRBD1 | TGTGCCAGCAGCCAAGGGACAGGGGCTAATTCACCCCTCCACTTT | CASSQGTGANSPLHF
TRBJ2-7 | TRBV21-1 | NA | TGTGCCAGCAGCAATACCAGGGTAGCGGGGGGAGACTACGAGCAGTACTTC | CASSNTRVAGGDYEQYF
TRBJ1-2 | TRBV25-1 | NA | TGTGCCAGCAGTGTCGGATATGGCTACACCTTC | CASSVGYGYTF
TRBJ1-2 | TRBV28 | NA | TGTGCCAGCAGTTTAGGGCCCGGAGGAAACTATGGCTACACCTTC | CASSLGPGGNYGYTF